This TCR beta chain originates from a study of blood T cell repertoires in COVID-19. Study as a whole: Donors in the United States, Italy and Spain gave samples during acute or convalescent COVID-19.

In the study's own analysis: Researchers report that nucleated cell counts were estimated from reference gene primer amplification. Method: immunoSEQ multiplex PCR; TCRdb's copy keeps in-frame clones and lacks some. V, J and clone size were drawn from that table, and D and trimming were deduced from the DNA. The sample has 55,000 to 75,000 clones, 55% to 75% seen once. Seattle patients were enrolled during active infection and followed longitudinally. Germline V lookup: CDR1 KGHSY, CDR2 FQNENV. The CDR3 sequence is 17 residues long. With 4 bases clipped from V and 4 bases from J, the junction kept 12 bases outside the gene matches.

The chain recombines TRBV16 with TRBJ2-2; TRBD2 agrees at 7 bases. The material sequenced was peripheral blood. The source is a woman in her 70s with COVID-19, enrolled during active disease. CDR3 residues: CASSRPVGGLGTGELFF. The CDR3 bases are TGTGCCAGCAGCCGCCCCGTGGGGGGGTTGGGCACCGGGGAGCTGTTTTTT.